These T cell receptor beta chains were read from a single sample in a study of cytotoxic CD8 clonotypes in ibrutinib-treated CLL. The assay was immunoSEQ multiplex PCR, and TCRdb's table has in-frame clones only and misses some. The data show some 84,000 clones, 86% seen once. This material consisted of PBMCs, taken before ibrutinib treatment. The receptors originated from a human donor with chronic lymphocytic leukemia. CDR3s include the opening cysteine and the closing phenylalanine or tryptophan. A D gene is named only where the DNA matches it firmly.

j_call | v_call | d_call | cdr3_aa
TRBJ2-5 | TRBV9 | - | CASSVRGTEETQYF
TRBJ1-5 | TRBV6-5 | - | CASSFQHNQPQHF
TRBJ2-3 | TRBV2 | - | CASSSVLGTDTQYF
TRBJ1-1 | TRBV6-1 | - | CASSGNRVNTEAFF
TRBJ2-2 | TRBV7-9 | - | CASSLAVVTGRTGELFF
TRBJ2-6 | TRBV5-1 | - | CASSLVVASGANVLTF
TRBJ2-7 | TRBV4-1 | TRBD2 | CASSQDRGGSSYEQYF
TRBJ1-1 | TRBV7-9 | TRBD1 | CASSLTGTGSAEAFF
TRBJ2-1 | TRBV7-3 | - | CASSLGGVGRNEQFF
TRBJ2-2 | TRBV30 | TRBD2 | CAWSVRVSGRASGELFF
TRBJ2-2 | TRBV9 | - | CASSVEAIGGELFF
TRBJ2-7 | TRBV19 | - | CASTPSRGQGEQYF
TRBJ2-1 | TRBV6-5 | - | CASSYSGSLGEQFF
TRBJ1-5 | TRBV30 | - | CAWSVQGALMGNQPQHF
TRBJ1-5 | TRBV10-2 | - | CASSEFNQPQHF
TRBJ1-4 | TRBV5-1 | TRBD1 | CASSEGQGSTNEKLFF
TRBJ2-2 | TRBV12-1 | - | CASSFAYYVDRGREGEAGELFF
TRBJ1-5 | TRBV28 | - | CASSSDKFGQPQHF
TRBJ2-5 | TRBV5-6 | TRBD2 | CASSPAVRTSPSQETQYF
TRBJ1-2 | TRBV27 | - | CASSRGGTNYGYTF
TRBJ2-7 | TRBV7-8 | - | CASSLPRRDEQYF
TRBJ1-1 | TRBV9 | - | CASSVQLRASGEAFF
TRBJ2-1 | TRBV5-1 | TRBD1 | CASSWGQSSYNEQFF
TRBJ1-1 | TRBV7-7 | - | CASGPIGQPEAFF
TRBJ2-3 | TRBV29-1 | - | CSVEMGTDTQYF
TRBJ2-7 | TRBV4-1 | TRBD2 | CASSPTGTSGSYEQYF
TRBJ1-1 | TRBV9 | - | CASSFGANTEAFF
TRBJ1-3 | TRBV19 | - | CASTPEVAGNTIYF
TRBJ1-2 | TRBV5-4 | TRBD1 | CASSLALGQGVNYGYTF
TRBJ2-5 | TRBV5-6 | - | CASRSLGQETQYF
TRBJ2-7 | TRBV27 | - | CASSLAQGPYEQYF
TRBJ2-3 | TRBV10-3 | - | CAIRNTGFDSTDTQYF
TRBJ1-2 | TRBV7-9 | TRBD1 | CASSLGAGGQFSPYGYTF
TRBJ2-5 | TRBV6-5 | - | CASSTAGERETQYF
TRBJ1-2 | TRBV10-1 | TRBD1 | CASSVTGSYYGYTF